One and the same sample provided the 3 T cell receptor beta chains below, sequenced in a study. One entry per CDR3 protein, called by TCRdb with MiXCR from the RT-PCR reads. Of about 680,000 distinct CDR3 sequences listed, 14% are singletons. The sample was memory CD4+ T cells from blood. These receptors were taken from a female donor in good health, serving as a healthy control.

This chain links TRBV20-1 with TRBJ2-2; 8 positions match TRBD2. The germline V gene encodes CDR1 DFQATT and CDR2 SNEGSKA (reference sequence). V trimming: 1 base; J trimming: 5 bases; junction bases outside the gene matches: 6. The CDR3 contains 15 residues. The CDR3 DNA reads TGCAGTGCTAGAGCGGGGGGGCCGCATACCGGGGAGCTGTTTTTT. Translation gives CSARAGGPHTGELFF.

The V call is TRBV20-1, the J call TRBJ2-7, with 7 positions matching TRBD2. Germline assignment: CDR1 DFQATT and CDR2 SNEGSKA (reference sequence). Trimming cost V 5 bases and J 2 bases; bases outside gene matches: 9. This CDR3 has 14 amino acids. The DNA of the CDR3 is TGCAGTGCTCCCGATCTAGCGGCAACCTACGAGCAGTACTTC. It specifies CSAPDLAATYEQYF.

The rearrangement links TRBV7-2 to TRBJ2-2, with unresolved D. This CDR3 is 16 amino acids long. Germline V gene sequence: CDR1 SGHTA, CDR2 FQGNSA. The V end was cut by 3 bases, the J end by 3 bases, with 14 bases between. CDR3 loop: CASSFNPGVDTGELFF. The CDR3 nucleotides read TGTGCCAGCAGCTTCAACCCCGGCGTGGACACCGGGGAGCTGTTTTTT.